The present T cell receptor (beta chain) was sequenced within a study of monozygotic twins with inflammatory bowel disease. Study results and caveats: Inverse Simpson values showed less TCRbeta diversity in IBD patients than in their healthy co-twins. Concordant and discordant twins showed no difference in repertoire similarity, possibly from limited power.

UMIs were attached via template switching, each with a 6-nucleotide sample barcode. TCRdb re-called the 5' RACE reads; one entry per CDR3 protein, DNA not given. Recorded for this sample: 330,000 or so distinct CDR3 sequences. The V gene's germline CDR1 is LGHDT and CDR2 YNNKEL (reference sequence). The CDR3 covers 19 residues. Investigators extracted total RNA from whole blood and did not sort T cells. Comments on this clonotype: Its target is unknown.

The receptor comes from a human donor with ulcerative colitis or Crohn's disease, or a healthy co-twin of an affected twin (not recorded which). Sequencing was done on a sample of blood. The chain employs TRBV3-1 and TRBJ2-1; there is no DNA to check the TCRdb D call of TRBD2. CDR3 amino acids: CASSQVLKREAPLYNEQFF.